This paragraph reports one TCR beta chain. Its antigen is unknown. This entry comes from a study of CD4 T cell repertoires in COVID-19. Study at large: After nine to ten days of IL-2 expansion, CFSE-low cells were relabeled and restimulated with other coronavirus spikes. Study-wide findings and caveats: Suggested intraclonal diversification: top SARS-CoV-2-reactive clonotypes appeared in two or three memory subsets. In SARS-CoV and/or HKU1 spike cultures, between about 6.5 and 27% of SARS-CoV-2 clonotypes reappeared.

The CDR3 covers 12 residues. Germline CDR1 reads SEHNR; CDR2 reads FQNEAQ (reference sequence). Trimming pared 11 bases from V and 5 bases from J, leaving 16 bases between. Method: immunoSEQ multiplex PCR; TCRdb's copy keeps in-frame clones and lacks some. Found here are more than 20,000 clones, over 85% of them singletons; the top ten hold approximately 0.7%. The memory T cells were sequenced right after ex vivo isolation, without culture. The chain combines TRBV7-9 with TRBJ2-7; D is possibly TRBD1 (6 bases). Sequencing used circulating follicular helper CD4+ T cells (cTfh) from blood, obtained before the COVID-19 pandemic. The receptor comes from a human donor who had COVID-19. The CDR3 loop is CAVGGRGNEQYF. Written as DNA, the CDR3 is TGTGCCGTTGGGGGCAGGGGAAACGAGCAGTACTTC.